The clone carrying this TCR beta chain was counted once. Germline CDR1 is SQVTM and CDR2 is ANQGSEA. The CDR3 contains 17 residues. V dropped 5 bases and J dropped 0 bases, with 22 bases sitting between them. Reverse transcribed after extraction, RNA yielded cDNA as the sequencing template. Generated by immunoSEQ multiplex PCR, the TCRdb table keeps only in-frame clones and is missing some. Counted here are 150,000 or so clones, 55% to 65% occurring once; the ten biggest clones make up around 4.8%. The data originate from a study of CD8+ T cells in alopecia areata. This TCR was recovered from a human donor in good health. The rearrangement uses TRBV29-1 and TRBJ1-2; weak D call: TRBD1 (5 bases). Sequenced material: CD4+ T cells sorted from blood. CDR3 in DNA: TGCAGCGTTCGGGACCGTACCGTGCTAGGGGCTAACTATGGCTACACCTTC. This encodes CSVRDRTVLGANYGYTF.